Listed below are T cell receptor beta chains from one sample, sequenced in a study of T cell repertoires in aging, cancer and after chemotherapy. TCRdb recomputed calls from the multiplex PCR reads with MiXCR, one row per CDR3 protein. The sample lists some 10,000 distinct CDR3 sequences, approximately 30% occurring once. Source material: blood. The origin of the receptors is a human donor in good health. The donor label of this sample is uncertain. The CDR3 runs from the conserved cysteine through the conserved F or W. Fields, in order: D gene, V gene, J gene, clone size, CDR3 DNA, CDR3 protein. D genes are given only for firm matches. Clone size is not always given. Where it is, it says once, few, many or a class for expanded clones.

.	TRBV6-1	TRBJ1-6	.	TGTGCCAGCAGTGAGGAATGGAAATCACCCCTCCACTTT	CASSEEWKSPLHF
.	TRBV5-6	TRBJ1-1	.	TGTGCCAGCAGCCTTGATATGAACACTGAAGCTTTCTTT	CASSLDMNTEAFF
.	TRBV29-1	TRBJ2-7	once	TGCAGCGGCTTGAGGGGCGGGTACGAGCAGTACTTC	CSGLRGGYEQYF
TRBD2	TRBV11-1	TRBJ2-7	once	TGTGCCAGCAGTTACTTAGCGGGGGGGCCCCACGAGCAGTACTTC	CASSYLAGGPHEQYF
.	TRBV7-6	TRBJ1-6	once	TGTGCCAGCAGCCCCAGCCCGGGACATTATAATTCACCCCTCCACTTT	CASSPSPGHYNSPLHF
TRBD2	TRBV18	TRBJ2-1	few	TGTGCCAGCTCCCGAACGGCCGGGACTAGCACGCCACGGGGTAATGAGCAGTTCTTC	CASSRTAGTSTPRGNEQFF
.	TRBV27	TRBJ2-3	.	TGTGCCAGCAGTTTATATGGGGGGAGTTTCACAGATACGCAGTATTTT	CASSLYGGSFTDTQYF
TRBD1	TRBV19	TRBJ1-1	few	TGTGCCAGTAGTCGACAGGGCGACAGAATGAACACTGAAGCTTTCTTT	CASSRQGDRMNTEAFF
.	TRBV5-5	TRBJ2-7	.	TGTGCCAGCAGCTTGGAGGGGAGGAGCTCCTACGAGCAGTACTTC	CASSLEGRSSYEQYF
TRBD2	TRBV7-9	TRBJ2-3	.	TGTGCCAGCAGCTTAGGGGTAGCGGGAGAGGCAAACACAGATACGCAGTATTTT	CASSLGVAGEANTDTQYF
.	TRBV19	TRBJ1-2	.	TGTGCCAGTAGTATGTCCGACCCTTTCTATGGCTACACCTTC	CASSMSDPFYGYTF
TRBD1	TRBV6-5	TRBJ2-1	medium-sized	TGTGCCAGCAGAGGACAGGGGGCGACCTCCTACAATGAGCAGTTCTTC	CASRGQGATSYNEQFF
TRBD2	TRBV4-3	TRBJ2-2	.	TGCGCCAGCAGCCAAGCCGGGACGGGAGGAATCCCCGGGGAGCTGTTTTTT	CASSQAGTGGIPGELFF
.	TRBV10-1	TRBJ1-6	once	TGCGCCAGCAGGCTTGATAATTCACCCCTCCACTTT	CASRLDNSPLHF
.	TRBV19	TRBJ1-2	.	TGTGCCAGTAGTATAGGGCCCGGCGATGGCTACACCTTC	CASSIGPGDGYTF
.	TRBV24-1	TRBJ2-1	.	TGTGCCACCAGTGACCCGGACCTTAGCTCCTACAATGAGCAGTTCTTC	CATSDPDLSSYNEQFF
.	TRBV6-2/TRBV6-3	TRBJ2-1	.	TGTGCCAGCAGTTACCAGGACACGTACAATGAGCAGTTCTTC	CASSYQDTYNEQFF
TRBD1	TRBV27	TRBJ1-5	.	TGTGCCAGCACCCCCCTCGGACCGGGACAGGGCAATCAGCCCCAGCATTTT	CASTPLGPGQGNQPQHF
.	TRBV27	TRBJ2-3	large	TGTGCCAGCAGTTTAACCGGGCAAAAGCGGGATACGCAGTATTTT	CASSLTGQKRDTQYF
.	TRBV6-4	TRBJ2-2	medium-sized	TGTGCCAGCAGTGACGGGGGCACCGGGGAGCTGTTTTTT	CASSDGGTGELFF
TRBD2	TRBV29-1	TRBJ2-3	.	TGCAGCGTTCGCCGGGACAGGGGACTAGCGGGAGAGGTAGATACGCAGTATTTT	CSVRRDRGLAGEVDTQYF
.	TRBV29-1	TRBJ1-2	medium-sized	TGCAGCGTTGAGTGGCAGCCTCCTGCCTATGGCTACACCTTC	CSVEWQPPAYGYTF
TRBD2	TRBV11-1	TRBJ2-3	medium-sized	TGTGCCAGCACGCCTTCTAGCGGGGGAGATACGCAGTATTTT	CASTPSSGGDTQYF
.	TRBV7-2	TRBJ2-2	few	TGTGCCAGCAGCTTTATCCAGGGCGGCACCGGGGAGCTGTTTTTT	CASSFIQGGTGELFF
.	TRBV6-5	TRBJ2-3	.	TGTGCCAGCAGTTTATCGGGACCCTCAGATACGCAGTATTTT	CASSLSGPSDTQYF
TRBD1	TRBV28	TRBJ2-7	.	TGTGCCAGCAATAGGGACAGTCAATACGAGCAGTACTTC	CASNRDSQYEQYF